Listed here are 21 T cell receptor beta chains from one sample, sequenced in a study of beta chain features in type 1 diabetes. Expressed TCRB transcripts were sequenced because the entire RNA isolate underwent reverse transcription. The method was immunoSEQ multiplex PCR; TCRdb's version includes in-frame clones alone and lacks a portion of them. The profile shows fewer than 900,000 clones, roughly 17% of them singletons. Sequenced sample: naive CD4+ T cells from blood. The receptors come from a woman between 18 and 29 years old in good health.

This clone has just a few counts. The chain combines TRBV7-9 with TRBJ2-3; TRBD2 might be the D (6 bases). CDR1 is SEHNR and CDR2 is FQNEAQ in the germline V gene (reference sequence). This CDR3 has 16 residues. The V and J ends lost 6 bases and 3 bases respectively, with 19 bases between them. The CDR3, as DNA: TGTGCCAGCAGTACACGCGGGAACTCTAGGACAGATACGCAGTATTTT. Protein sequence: CASSTRGNSRTDTQYF.

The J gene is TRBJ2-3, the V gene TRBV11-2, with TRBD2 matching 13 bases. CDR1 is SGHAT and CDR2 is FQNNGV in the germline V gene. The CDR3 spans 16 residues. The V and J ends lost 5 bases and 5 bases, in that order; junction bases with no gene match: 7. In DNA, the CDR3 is TGTGCCAGCAGCCAAACTAGCGGGAGGGTCGGAGATACGCAGTATTTT. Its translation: CASSQTSGRVGDTQYF.

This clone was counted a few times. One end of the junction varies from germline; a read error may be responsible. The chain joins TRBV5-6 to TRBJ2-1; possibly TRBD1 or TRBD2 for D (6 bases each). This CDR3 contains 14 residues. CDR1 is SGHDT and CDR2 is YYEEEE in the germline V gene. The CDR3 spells CASSPSSGATVKVF. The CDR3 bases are TGTGCCAGCAGCCCCTCTTCGGGGGCGACGGTTAAGGTCTTC.

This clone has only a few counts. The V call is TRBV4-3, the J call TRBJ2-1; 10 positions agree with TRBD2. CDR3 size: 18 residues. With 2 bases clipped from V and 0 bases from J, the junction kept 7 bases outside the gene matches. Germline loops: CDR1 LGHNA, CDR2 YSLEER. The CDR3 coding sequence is TGCGCCAGCAGCCAAAACCTAGCGGGGGTGAGCTCCTACAATGAGCAGTTCTTC. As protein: CASSQNLAGVSSYNEQFF.

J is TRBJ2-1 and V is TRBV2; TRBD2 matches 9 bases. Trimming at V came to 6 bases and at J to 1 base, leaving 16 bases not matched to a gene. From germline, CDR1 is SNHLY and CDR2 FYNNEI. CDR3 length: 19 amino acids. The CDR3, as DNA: TGTGCCAGCAGAAAAACCGGGACTAGCAATTATCGGTCCTACAATGAGCAGTTCTTC. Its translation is CASRKTGTSNYRSYNEQFF.

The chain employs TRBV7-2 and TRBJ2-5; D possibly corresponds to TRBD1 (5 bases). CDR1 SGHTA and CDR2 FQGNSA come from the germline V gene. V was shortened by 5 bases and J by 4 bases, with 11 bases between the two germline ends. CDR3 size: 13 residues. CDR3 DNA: TGTGCCAGCAGCCGACGACAGCGAGAGACCCAGTACTTC. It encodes CASSRRQRETQYF.

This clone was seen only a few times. Written as DNA, the CDR3 is TGTGCCAGCAGTTACACCGGGACAGGGGGCTGGGGTGAGCAGTTCTTC. Translated: CASSYTGTGGWGEQFF. J is TRBJ2-1 and V is TRBV6-6; 12 nucleotides align to TRBD1. J gave up 9 bases and V 2 bases, and 8 bases lay outside the gene matches. CDR1 MNHNY and CDR2 SVGAGI come from the germline V gene (reference sequence). The CDR3 totals 16 residues.

The CDR3 coding sequence is TGTGCCAGCAGCCAAGGTACCTCTAGCGGACGCACAGATACGCAGTATTTT. This encodes CASSQGTSSGRTDTQYF. The chain is built from TRBV4-2 and TRBJ2-3; 7 bases map to TRBD2. CDR1 and CDR2 (germline): LGHNA, YNFKEQ. The CDR3 has 17 residues. Trimming removed 1 base from V and 1 base from J; junction bases left unmatched: 8.

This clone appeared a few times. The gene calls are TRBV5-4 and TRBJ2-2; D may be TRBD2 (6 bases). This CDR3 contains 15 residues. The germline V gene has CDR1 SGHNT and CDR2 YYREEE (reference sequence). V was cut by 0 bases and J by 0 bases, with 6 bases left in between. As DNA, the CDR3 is TGTGCCAGCAGCTTGGGGACTACGAACACCGGGGAGCTGTTTTTT. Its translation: CASSLGTTNTGELFF.

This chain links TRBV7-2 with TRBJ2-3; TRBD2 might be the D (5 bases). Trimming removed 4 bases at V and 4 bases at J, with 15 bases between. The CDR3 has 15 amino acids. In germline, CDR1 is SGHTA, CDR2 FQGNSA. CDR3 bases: TGTGCCAGCAGCTCCGGCCCGGAACTAGCAGATACGCAGTATTTT. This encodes CASSSGPELADTQYF.

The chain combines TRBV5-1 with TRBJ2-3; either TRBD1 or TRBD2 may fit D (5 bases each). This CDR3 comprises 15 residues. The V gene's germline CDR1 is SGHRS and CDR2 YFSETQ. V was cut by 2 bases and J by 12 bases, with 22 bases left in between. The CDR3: CASSFIWGSLDSQYF. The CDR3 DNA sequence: TGCGCCAGCAGCTTTATTTGGGGGAGTCTTGATAGCCAGTATTTT. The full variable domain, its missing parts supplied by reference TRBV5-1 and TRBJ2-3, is KAGVTQTPRYLIKTRGQQVTLSCSPISGHRSVSWYQQTPGQGLQFLFEYFSETQRNKGNFPGRFSGRQFSNSRSEMNVSTLELGDSALYLCASSFIWGSLDSQYFGPGTRLTVL.

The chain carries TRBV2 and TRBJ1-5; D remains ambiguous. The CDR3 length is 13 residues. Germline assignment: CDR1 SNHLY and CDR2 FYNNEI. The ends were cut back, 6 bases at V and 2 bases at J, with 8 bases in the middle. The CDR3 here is CASRSLGNQPQHF. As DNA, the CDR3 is TGTGCCAGCAGGAGTTTGGGCAATCAGCCCCAGCATTTT.

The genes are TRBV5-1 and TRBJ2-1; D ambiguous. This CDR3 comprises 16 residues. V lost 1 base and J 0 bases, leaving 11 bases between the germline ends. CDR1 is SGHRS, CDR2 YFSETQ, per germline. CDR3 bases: TGCGCCAGCAGCTTGCTTCGGGTAGGCTCCTACAATGAGCAGTTCTTC. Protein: CASSLLRVGSYNEQFF.

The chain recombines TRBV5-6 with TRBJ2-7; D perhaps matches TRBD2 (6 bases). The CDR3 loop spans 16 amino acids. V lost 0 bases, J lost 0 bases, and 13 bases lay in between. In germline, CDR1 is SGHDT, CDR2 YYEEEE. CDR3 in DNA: TGTGCCAGCAGCTTGGTTCCAGGACTAAGCTCCTACGAGCAGTACTTC. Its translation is CASSLVPGLSSYEQYF.

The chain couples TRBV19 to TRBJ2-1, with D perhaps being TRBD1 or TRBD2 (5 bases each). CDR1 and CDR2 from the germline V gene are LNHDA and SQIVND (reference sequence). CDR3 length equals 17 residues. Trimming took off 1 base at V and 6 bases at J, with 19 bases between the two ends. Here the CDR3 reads CASSIGFRGLAINEQFF. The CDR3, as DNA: TGTGCCAGTAGTATAGGGTTTCGGGGCCTAGCAATCAATGAGCAGTTCTTC.

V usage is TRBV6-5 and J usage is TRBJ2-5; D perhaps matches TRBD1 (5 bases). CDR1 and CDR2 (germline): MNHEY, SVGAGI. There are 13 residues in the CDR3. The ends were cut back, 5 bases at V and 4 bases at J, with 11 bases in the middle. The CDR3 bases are TGTGCCAGCAGTCCAAGGGGTGCAGAGACCCAGTACTTC. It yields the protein CASSPRGAETQYF.

The CDR3 DNA is TGTGCCAGCAGTGAGATCCCACAGGTGCAGTACTTC. It translates to CASSEIPQVQYF. This chain uses TRBV2 with TRBJ2-7, with a weak D call TRBD1 (5 bases). Germline lookup yields CDR1 SNHLY and CDR2 FYNNEI. The CDR3 has 12 amino acids. Deletions cut 3 bases from V and 9 bases from J, with 12 bases between. The entire variable domain, with the rest obtained from reference TRBV2 and TRBJ2-7, is as follows: EPEVTQTPSHQVTQMGQEVILRCVPISNHLYFYWYRQILGQKVEFLVSFYNNEISEKSEIFDDQFSVERPDGSNFTLKIRSTKLEDSAMYFCASSEIPQVQYFGPGTRLTVT.

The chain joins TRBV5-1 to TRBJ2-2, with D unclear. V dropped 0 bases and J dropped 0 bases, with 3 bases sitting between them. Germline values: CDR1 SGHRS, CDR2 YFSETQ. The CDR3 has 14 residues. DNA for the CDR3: TGCGCCAGCAGCTTGGAGTCGAACACCGGGGAGCTGTTTTTT. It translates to CASSLESNTGELFF.

CDR3 residues: CASIKGTGGSWTQYF. The CDR3 DNA reads TGTGCCAGCATCAAAGGAACTGGCGGGAGTTGGACCCAGTACTTC. The chain carries TRBV28 and TRBJ2-5; 7 bases agree with TRBD2. The V gene's germline CDR1 is MDHEN and CDR2 SYDVKM. The V and J ends lost 7 bases and 7 bases, in that order; junction bases with no gene match: 15. CDR3 length: 15 residues.

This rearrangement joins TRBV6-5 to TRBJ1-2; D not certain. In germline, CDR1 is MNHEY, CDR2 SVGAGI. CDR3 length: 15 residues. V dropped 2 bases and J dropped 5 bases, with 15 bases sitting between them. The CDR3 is CASSYSMGFGYGYTF. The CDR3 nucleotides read TGTGCCAGCAGTTACAGCATGGGGTTCGGGTATGGCTACACCTTC.

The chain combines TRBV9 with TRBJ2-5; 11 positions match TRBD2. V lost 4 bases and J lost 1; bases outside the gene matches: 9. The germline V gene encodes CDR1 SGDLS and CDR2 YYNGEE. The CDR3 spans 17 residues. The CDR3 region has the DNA TGTGCCAGCAGCCCCCCGCTGGGACTAGCGGCCCAAGAGACCCAGTACTTC. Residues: CASSPPLGLAAQETQYF.